Reported below is one T cell receptor (beta chain). Its specificity is unknown. Measured with immunoSEQ multiplex PCR; TCRdb has only the in-frame clones, and not every one. This table has roughly 68,000 clones, more than 75% appearing once. This specimen belongs to a study of radiotherapy plus CTLA-4 blockade in lung cancer. The overall study: Objective responses were observed in approximately 20% of patients, and disease control was achieved by approximately 32%.

Receiving focal radiation plus CTLA-4 blockade with ipilimumab were patients who had chemo-refractory metastatic non-small-cell lung cancer. Study-wide results and limits: Clones of tumor-derived TCRs expanded in blood after radiotherapy plus ipilimumab. Reports state that early shifts in blood T cell clones, with interferon-beta, best predicted response.

Germline-derived CDR1 and CDR2 are SGHTA and FQGNSA. The CDR3 has 14 residues. The germline V and J ends were trimmed by 1 base and 6 bases, with 10 bases remaining between them. V gene TRBV7-2 combines with J gene TRBJ2-1; possibly TRBD2 for D (5 bases). Sequences were derived from peripheral blood, sampled from a patient treated with radiotherapy plus ipilimumab. The sequence came from a human donor with non-small cell lung cancer who had a complete response to radiotherapy plus ipilimumab. CDR3 residues: CASSLGVALNEQFF. CDR3 sequence (DNA): TGTGCCAGCAGCTTAGGAGTAGCGCTCAATGAGCAGTTCTTC. Filled out from reference TRBV7-2 and TRBJ2-1, the complete variable domain reads GAGVSQSPSNKVTEKGKDVELRCDPISGHTALYWYRQSLGQGLEFLIYFQGNSAPDKSGLPSDRFSAERTGGSVSTLTIQRTQQEDSAVYLCASSLGVALNEQFFGPGTRLTVL.